One and the same sample provided the 10 T cell receptor beta chains below, sequenced in a study of T cells of healthy individuals. TCRdb processed the 5' RACE reads anew with MiXCR; each CDR3 protein has one entry. This repertoire shows approximately 58,000 distinct CDR3 sequences, over 12% found once; its top ten account for around 15%. Source of these receptors: a human donor in good health.

Only a few counts were recorded for this clonotype. CDR3 nucleotides: TGTGCCAGCAGCCAGAGACAGGGGGTGGATACGCAGTATTTT. Its protein is CASSQRQGVDTQYF. The rearrangement joins TRBV28 to TRBJ2-3, with 9 bases lining up with TRBD1. The V segment lost 6 bases and the J segment 6 bases; nucleotides outside the gene matches: 7. Germline V lookup: CDR1 MDHEN, CDR2 SYDVKM. This CDR3 region has 14 residues.

The chain uses TRBV6-4 and TRBJ2-5; 9 nucleotides line up with TRBD1. Germline V gene sequence: CDR1 MRHNA, CDR2 SNTAGT. The junction had 9 bases not matched to a gene; V was cut back by 4 bases and J by 3 bases. The CDR3 totals 16 residues. CDR3 sequence: CASSGSRDRAKETQYF. The CDR3 DNA is TGTGCCAGCAGTGGGTCACGGGACAGGGCGAAAGAGACCCAGTACTTC.

At least ten counts were recorded for this clonotype. The chain has TRBV10-3 and TRBJ2-1; TRBD2 aligns across 8 bases. Germline CDR1 and CDR2: ENHRY and SYGVKD. After removal of 4 bases from V and 6 bases from J, the junction contained 11 bases not matched to a gene. The CDR3 covers 16 residues. This CDR3 is CAISATSGPIPNEQFF. CDR3 nucleotides: TGTGCCATCAGTGCCACTAGCGGCCCCATACCCAATGAGCAGTTCTTC.

This clonotype was seen at least ten times. This sequence joins TRBV5-1 and TRBJ1-1; 9 nucleotides line up with TRBD1. V lost 4 bases, J lost 5 bases, and 9 bases stayed unmatched. Germline CDR1 is SGHRS and CDR2 is YFSETQ. The CDR3 has 15 residues. The CDR3 bases are TGCGCCAGCAGCCACGGCGGACAGGGGTATACTGAAGCTTTCTTT. It yields the protein CASSHGGQGYTEAFF.

This clonotype was counted ten times or more. The rearrangement uses TRBV27 and TRBJ2-7; unclear D gene. CDR3 length: 14 residues. Trimming took 5 bases from V and 0 from J, leaving 11 bases between them. Germline CDR1 and CDR2: MNHEY and SMNVEV (reference sequence). The CDR3: CASSLRPLSYEQYF. In DNA form, the CDR3 reads TGTGCCAGCAGTCTAAGACCCCTCTCCTACGAGCAGTACTTC.

J is TRBJ2-3 and V is TRBV20-1, with a possible D match to TRBD2 (5 bases). V was clipped by 2 bases and J by 3 bases, with 18 bases between them. Per germline, CDR1 DFQATT and CDR2 SNEGSKA (reference sequence). CDR3 length: 16 amino acids. CDR3 residues: CSARHRTWTRTDTQYF. DNA for the CDR3: TGCAGTGCTAGACATCGGACTTGGACCCGGACAGATACGCAGTATTTT.

This clonotype was found many times. The chain employs TRBV4-3 and TRBJ1-6; maybe TRBD1 (5 bases). V dropped 4 bases and J dropped 6 bases, with 10 bases sitting between them. The CDR3 sequence is 14 residues long. The germline CDR1 and CDR2 sequences are LGHNA and YSLEER. The CDR3 loop reads CASSRGVINSPLHF. The CDR3 DNA follows: TGCGCCAGCAGCCGGGGGGTGATTAATTCACCCCTCCACTTT.

This clonotype was seen many times. J is TRBJ2-5 and V is TRBV20-1; perhaps TRBD2 as D (7 bases). V dropped 6 bases and J dropped 0 bases, with 17 bases sitting between them. There are 15 residues in the CDR3. Germline values: CDR1 DFQATT, CDR2 SNEGSKA (reference sequence). CDR3 protein: CSAQGLAEYQETQYF. The CDR3 nucleotides are TGCAGTGCCCAGGGGCTAGCGGAGTACCAAGAGACCCAGTACTTC.

J is TRBJ2-1 and V is TRBV4-3; TRBD2 agrees at 8 bases. Germline lookup yields CDR1 LGHNA and CDR2 YSLEER. J lost 2 bases, V lost 0 bases, and 3 bases had no gene match. The CDR3 sequence is 16 residues long. The CDR3 DNA reads TGCGCCAGCAGCCAAGATCCACTAGCGGCCTACAATGAGCAGTTCTTC. This sequence encodes CASSQDPLAAYNEQFF.

This clonotype was seen at least ten times. The V and J genes are TRBV7-2 and TRBJ1-2; D unresolved. Trimming left V 4 bases short and J 5 bases short, with 5 bases between. CDR1 and CDR2 (germline): SGHTA, FQGNSA. This CDR3 region has 11 residues. The CDR3 spells CASSSVYGYTF. CDR3 DNA sequence: TGTGCCAGCAGCTCTGTATATGGCTACACCTTC. Full variable domain (remainder filled in from reference TRBV7-2 and TRBJ1-2): GAGVSQSPSNKVTEKGKDVELRCDPISGHTALYWYRQSLGQGLEFLIYFQGNSAPDKSGLPSDRFSAERTGGSVSTLTIQRTQQEDSAVYLCASSSVYGYTFGSGTRLTVV.